One and the same sample provided the 14 T cell receptor beta chains below, sequenced in a study of T cells after yellow fever vaccination. TCRdb re-called the 5' RACE reads through MiXCR, storing one row per CDR3 protein. The repertoire holds over 200,000 distinct CDR3 sequences, about 7% seen once, with roughly 1% in the top ten. The material was CD4+ T cells sorted from PBMCs, obtained on the day of the yellow fever booster vaccination. These receptors came from a man between 25 and 39 years old who received the YFV17D yellow fever vaccine.

This clonotype was seen many times. The chain uses TRBV18 and TRBJ1-2; 9 positions agree with TRBD1. V shed 3 bases and J 1 base; nucleotides not matched to a gene: 3. The length of the CDR3 is 15 residues. Germline lookup yields CDR1 KGHSH and CDR2 LQKENI. CDR3 residues: CASSPRTGDNYGYTF. The CDR3 bases are TGTGCCAGCTCACCGCGGACAGGGGATAACTATGGCTACACCTTC.

The chain links TRBV4-3 to TRBJ2-7, with 9 bases aligning to TRBD2. The V gene's germline CDR1 is LGHNA and CDR2 YSLEER. V was clipped by 3 bases and J by 3 bases; unmatched bases: 6. CDR3 length equals 15 residues. Here the CDR3 reads CASSQSLAGLYEQYF. CDR3 in DNA: TGCGCCAGCAGCCAGTCGCTAGCGGGACTCTACGAGCAGTACTTC.

The rearrangement joins TRBV7-2 to TRBJ2-5; TRBD1 aligns across 9 bases. In germline, CDR1 is SGHTA, CDR2 FQGNSA. Germline trimming cut 5 bases from V and 2 bases from J; bases unmatched to any gene: 9. The CDR3 has 16 residues. The CDR3 reads CASSAGQGPRQETQYF. For the CDR3, the DNA is TGTGCCAGCAGCGCAGGACAGGGGCCCCGACAAGAGACCCAGTACTTC.

The J gene is TRBJ1-5, the V gene TRBV6-1; 8 positions agree with TRBD1. CDR3 size: 18 residues. V shed 7 bases, J shed 0 bases, and the junction held 14 bases outside the gene matches. In germline, CDR1 is MNHNS, CDR2 SASEGT. The CDR3: CASNEVRGRLNSNQPQHF. CDR3 DNA sequence: TGTGCCAGCAATGAGGTCAGGGGGCGCCTAAATAGCAATCAGCCCCAGCATTTT.

The CDR3 protein is CASSNRRQGTESQYF. DNA for the CDR3: TGTGCCAGTAGTAACCGGCGGCAGGGGACGGAGTCCCAGTACTTC. The chain joins TRBV19 to TRBJ2-5; maybe TRBD1 (6 bases). This CDR3 contains 15 residues. CDR1 and CDR2 from the germline V gene are LNHDA and SQIVND (reference sequence). Between the trimmed V and J ends, which lost 4 bases and 9 bases, there was a span of 21 bases.

In its sample, this clonotype was seen many times. The chain employs TRBV6-5 and TRBJ1-5; 9 bases map to TRBD1. CDR3 length equals 19 residues. CDR1 is MNHEY, CDR2 SVGAGI, per germline. Trimming removed 4 bases from V and 1 base from J; junction bases left unmatched: 14. The CDR3 reads CASSSYRGRGVESNQPQHF. The CDR3 region has the DNA TGTGCCAGCAGTTCATACAGGGGGCGAGGAGTGGAAAGCAATCAGCCCCAGCATTTT.

The rearrangement uses TRBV10-3 and TRBJ2-3; TRBD1 matches 7 bases. After removal of 3 bases from V and 1 base from J, the junction contained 13 bases not matched to a gene. The CDR3 loop spans 18 amino acids. The germline V gene encodes CDR1 ENHRY and CDR2 SYGVKD. The CDR3 sequence: CAISDTGAGLVGTDTQYF. CDR3 DNA: TGTGCCATCAGTGACACAGGGGCGGGTCTAGTGGGCACAGATACGCAGTATTTT.

The sample holds many counts of this clonotype. The V call is TRBV4-3, the J call TRBJ2-1; D perhaps matches TRBD2 (6 bases). V shed 0 bases and J shed 7 bases, with 22 bases lying between them. This CDR3 comprises 18 residues. Germline CDR1 and CDR2: LGHNA and YSLEER. CDR3 nucleotides: TGCGCCAGCAGCCAAGAGACCGCTACACTAGCCCCTGGGAATGAGCAGTTCTTC. It encodes CASSQETATLAPGNEQFF.

Many counts were recorded for this clonotype. CDR3 region: CASSFPSQGGYEQYF. The DNA for the CDR3 is TGTGCCAGCAGTTTTCCCTCCCAGGGGGGTTACGAGCAGTACTTC. The chain links TRBV28 to TRBJ2-7, with TRBD1 as a possible D gene (7 bases). The germline V and J ends were trimmed by 3 bases and 4 bases, with 16 bases remaining between them. The germline V gene has CDR1 MDHEN and CDR2 SYDVKM. The CDR3 totals 15 residues.

The table lists this clonotype with many counts. This chain connects TRBV28 to TRBJ2-5, with TRBD1 matching 7 bases. The CDR3 sequence is 13 residues long. V was pared by 6 bases and J by 6 bases, with 7 bases of the junction left unmatched. Germline V gene lookup returns CDR1 MDHEN and CDR2 SYDVKM. Here the CDR3 DNA reads TGTGCCAGCAGACAGGGGAGTAGTCAGACCCAGTACTTC. Residues: CASRQGSSQTQYF.

Regarding this clonotype: This clone may be a read error of a much larger clone one base away. This chain uses TRBV7-2 with TRBJ1-3, with no clear D. This CDR3 has 14 residues. The V end lost 4 bases, the J end lost 3 bases, and 10 bases lay between the germline ends. The germline V gene encodes CDR1 SGHTA and CDR2 FQGNSA. CDR3 protein: CASSSAVFGNTIYF. Here the CDR3 DNA reads TGTGCCAGCAGCTCCGCCGTTTTTGGAAACACCATATATTTT.

V gene TRBV7-9 combines with J gene TRBJ2-3; 7 bases match TRBD2. This CDR3 comprises 15 residues. Trimming cost V 4 bases and J 6 bases; bases outside gene matches: 10. The V gene's germline CDR1 is SEHNR and CDR2 FQNEAQ (reference sequence). The CDR3, as DNA: TGTGCCAGCAGCTCCGTAGGAGGGAGGGCTGATACGCAGTATTTT. Encoded protein: CASSSVGGRADTQYF.

The rearrangement uses TRBV30 and TRBJ2-2, with TRBD2 identical over 10 bases. This CDR3 comprises 14 residues. The germline gives CDR1 GTSNPN, CDR2 SVGIG (reference sequence). With 5 bases clipped from V and 5 bases from J, the junction kept 5 bases outside the gene matches. Written as DNA, the CDR3 is TGTGCCTGGCGCCTAGCGGGAGCTACCGGGGAGCTGTTTTTT. Translation gives CAWRLAGATGELFF.

There are a few counts of this clonotype. The chain is built from TRBV5-4 and TRBJ2-1; D might be TRBD1 (5 bases). This CDR3 comprises 15 residues. V lost 4 bases and J 0 bases, leaving 11 bases between the germline ends. CDR1 and CDR2 (germline): SGHNT, YYREEE (reference sequence). The CDR3 DNA reads as TGTGCCAGCAGCCAAGACAGAAACTCCTACAATGAGCAGTTCTTC. Encoded protein: CASSQDRNSYNEQFF.